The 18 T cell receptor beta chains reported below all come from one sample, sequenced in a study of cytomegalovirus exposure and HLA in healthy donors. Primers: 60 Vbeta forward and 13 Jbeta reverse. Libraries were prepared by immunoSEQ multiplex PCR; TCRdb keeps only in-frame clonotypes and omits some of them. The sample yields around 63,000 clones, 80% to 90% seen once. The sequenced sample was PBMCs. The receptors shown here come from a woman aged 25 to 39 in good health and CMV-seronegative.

The CDR3 here is CASSLAGGGVNSPLHF. CDR3 DNA: TGCGCCAGCAGCTTGGCCGGGGGGGGAGTAAATTCACCCCTCCACTTT. This chain connects TRBV5-1 to TRBJ1-6; tentative D call: TRBD1 (5 bases). The CDR3 covers 16 residues. Germline assignment: CDR1 SGHRS and CDR2 YFSETQ. V lost 0 bases and J 7 bases, leaving 14 bases between the germline ends.

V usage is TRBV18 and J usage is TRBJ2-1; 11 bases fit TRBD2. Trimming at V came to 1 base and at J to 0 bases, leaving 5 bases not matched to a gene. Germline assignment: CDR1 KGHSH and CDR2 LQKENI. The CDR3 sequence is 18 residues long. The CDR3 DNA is TGTGCCAGCTCACCACGGTCTAGCGGGGGGACCTCCTACAATGAGCAGTTCTTC. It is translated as CASSPRSSGGTSYNEQFF.

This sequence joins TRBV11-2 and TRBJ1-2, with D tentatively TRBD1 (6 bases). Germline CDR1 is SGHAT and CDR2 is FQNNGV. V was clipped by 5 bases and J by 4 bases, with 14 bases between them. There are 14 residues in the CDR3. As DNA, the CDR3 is TGTGCCAGCAGCCCCATTACAGGGACCTATGGCTACACCTTC. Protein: CASSPITGTYGYTF.

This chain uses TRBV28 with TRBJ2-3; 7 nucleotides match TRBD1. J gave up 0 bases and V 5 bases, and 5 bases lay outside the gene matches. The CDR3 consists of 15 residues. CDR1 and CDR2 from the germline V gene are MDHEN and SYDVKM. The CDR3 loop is CASSGDSSSTDTQYF. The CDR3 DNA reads TGTGCCAGCAGTGGGGACAGTTCTAGCACAGATACGCAGTATTTT.

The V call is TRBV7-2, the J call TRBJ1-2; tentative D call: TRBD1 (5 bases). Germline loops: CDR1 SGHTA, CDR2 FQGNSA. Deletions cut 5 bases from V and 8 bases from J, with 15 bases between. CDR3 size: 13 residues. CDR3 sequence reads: CASSPGDGRGYTF. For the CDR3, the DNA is TGTGCCAGCAGCCCGGGGGACGGTCGAGGCTACACCTTC.

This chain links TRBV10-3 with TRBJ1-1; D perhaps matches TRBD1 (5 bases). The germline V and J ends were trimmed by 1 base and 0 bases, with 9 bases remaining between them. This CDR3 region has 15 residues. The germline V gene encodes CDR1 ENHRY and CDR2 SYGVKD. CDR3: CAISELDRVNTEAFF. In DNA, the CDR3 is TGTGCCATCAGTGAGTTAGACAGAGTGAACACTGAAGCTTTCTTT.

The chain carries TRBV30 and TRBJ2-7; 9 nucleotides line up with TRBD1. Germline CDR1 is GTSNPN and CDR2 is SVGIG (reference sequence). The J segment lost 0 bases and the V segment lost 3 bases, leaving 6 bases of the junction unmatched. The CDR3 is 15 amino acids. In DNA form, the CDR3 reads TGTGCCTGGAGAGAACAGGGGGCCCCCTCCTACGAGCAGTACTTC. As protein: CAWREQGAPSYEQYF.

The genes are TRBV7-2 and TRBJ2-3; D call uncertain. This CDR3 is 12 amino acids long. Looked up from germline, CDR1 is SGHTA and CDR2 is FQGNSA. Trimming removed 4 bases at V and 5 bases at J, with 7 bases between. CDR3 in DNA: TGTGCCAGCAGCTCTACGGTAGATACGCAGTATTTT. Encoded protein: CASSSTVDTQYF.

CDR3 amino acids: CATKPGGTEAFF. The CDR3 DNA sequence: TGTGCCACCAAACCGGGAGGAACTGAAGCTTTCTTT. This rearrangement joins TRBV2 to TRBJ1-1; no clear D. Germline V lookup: CDR1 SNHLY, CDR2 FYNNEI. CDR3 length: 12 residues. The V end was cut by 10 bases, the J end by 5 bases, with 14 bases between.

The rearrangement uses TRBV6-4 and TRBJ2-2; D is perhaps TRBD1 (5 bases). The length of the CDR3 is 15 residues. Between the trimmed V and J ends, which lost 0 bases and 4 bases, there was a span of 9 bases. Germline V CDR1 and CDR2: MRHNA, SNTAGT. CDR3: CASSDSEGVTGELFF. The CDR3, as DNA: TGTGCCAGCAGTGACTCGGAAGGGGTCACCGGGGAGCTGTTTTTT.

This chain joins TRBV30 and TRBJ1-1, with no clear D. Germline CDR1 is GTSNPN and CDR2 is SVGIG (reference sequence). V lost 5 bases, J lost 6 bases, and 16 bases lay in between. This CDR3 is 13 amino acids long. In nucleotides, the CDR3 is TGTGCCTGGTGGTCGCGGGTTAACGCTGAAGCTTTCTTT. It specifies CAWWSRVNAEAFF.

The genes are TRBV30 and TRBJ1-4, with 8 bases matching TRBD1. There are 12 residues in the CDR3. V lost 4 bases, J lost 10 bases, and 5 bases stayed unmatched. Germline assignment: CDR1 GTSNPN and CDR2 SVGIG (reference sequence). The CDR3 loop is CAWTGGSGKLFF. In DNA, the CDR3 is TGTGCCTGGACAGGGGGCAGTGGAAAACTGTTTTTT.

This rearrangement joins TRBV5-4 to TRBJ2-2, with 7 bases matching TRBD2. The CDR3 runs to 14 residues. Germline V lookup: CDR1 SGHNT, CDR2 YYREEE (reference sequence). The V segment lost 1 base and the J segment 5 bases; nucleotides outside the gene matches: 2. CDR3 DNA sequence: TGTGCCAGCAGCTTGCGGGGAGGGACCGGGGAGCTGTTTTTT. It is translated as CASSLRGGTGELFF.

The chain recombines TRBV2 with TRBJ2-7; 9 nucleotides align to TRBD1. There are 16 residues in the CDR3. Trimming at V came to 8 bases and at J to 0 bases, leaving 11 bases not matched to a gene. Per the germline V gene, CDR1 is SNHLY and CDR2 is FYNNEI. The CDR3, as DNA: TGTGCCAGCTCAACAGGGGGCCTTACTACCTCCTACGAGCAGTACTTC. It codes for CASSTGGLTTSYEQYF.

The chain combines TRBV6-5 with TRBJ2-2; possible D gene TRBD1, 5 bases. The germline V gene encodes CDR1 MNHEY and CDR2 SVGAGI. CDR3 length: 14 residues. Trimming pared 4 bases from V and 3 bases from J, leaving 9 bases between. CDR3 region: CASSWGGDTGELFF. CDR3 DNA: TGTGCCAGCAGTTGGGGCGGCGACACCGGGGAGCTGTTTTTT.

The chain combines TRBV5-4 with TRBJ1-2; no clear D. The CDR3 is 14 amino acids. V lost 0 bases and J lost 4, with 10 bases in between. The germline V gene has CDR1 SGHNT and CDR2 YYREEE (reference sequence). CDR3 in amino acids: CASSLVQQLYGYTF. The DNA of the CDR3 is TGTGCCAGCAGCTTGGTCCAACAGCTCTATGGCTACACCTTC.

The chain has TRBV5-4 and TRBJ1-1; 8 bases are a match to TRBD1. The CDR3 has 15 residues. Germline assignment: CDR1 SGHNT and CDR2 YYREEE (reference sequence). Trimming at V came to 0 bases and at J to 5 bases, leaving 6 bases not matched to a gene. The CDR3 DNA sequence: TGTGCCAGCAGCTTGGTGGGGACAGGAGGAACTGAAGCTTTCTTT. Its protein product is CASSLVGTGGTEAFF.

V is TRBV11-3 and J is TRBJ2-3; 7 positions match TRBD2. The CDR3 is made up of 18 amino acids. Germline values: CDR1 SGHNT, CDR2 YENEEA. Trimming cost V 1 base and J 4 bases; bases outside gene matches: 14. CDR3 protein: CASSLVDPAGKGADTQYF. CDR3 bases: TGTGCCAGCAGCTTAGTGGACCCAGCGGGGAAAGGTGCAGATACGCAGTATTTT.